The 7 T cell receptor beta chains reported below all come from one sample, sequenced in a study of neurological immune-mediated disorders. TCRdb processed the 5' RACE reads anew with MiXCR; each CDR3 protein has one entry. The sample carries 25,000 or so distinct CDR3 sequences, 12% recorded once. Input material: PBMCs. These receptor sequences come from a man aged 60-69 years in good health.

Worth noting for this clonotype: With a much larger clone just one base away, this may be a read error. The chain employs TRBV12-3 or TRBV12-4 and TRBJ1-6; D gene ambiguous. V gave up 2 bases and J gave up 2 bases, with 7 bases separating them. The CDR3 has 15 residues. Written as DNA, the CDR3 is TGTGCCAGCAGTTTACGGGTGGCCTATAATTCACCCCTCCACTTT. Its protein is CASSLRVAYNSPLHF.

This clonotype has a count of ten or more. The chain joins TRBV9 to TRBJ2-1, with no clear D. The germline V gene encodes CDR1 SGDLS and CDR2 YYNGEE. The CDR3 consists of 14 residues. Trimming pared 0 bases from V and 1 base from J, leaving 5 bases between. CDR3 sequence reads: CASSVEGSYNEQFF. As DNA, the CDR3 is TGTGCCAGCAGCGTAGAGGGTTCCTACAATGAGCAGTTCTTC. Looking up the rest from reference TRBV9 and TRBJ2-1 gives the full variable domain: DSGVTQTPKHLITATGQRVTLRCSPRSGDLSVYWYQQSLDQGLQFLIQYYNGEERAKGNILERFSAQQFPDLHSELNLSSLELGDSALYFCASSVEGSYNEQFFGPGTRLTVL.

This clonotype was recorded at least ten times. J is TRBJ2-1 and V is TRBV2, with 8 bases lining up with TRBD1. The germline V gene encodes CDR1 SNHLY and CDR2 FYNNEI. This CDR3 is 17 amino acids long. V was pared by 5 bases and J by 7 bases, with 16 bases of the junction left unmatched. The CDR3 spells CASSTLIDADRENEQFF. As DNA, the CDR3 is TGTGCCAGCAGTACGTTGATCGACGCGGACAGGGAAAATGAGCAGTTCTTC.

This clonotype is judged medium-sized. The chain couples TRBV5-1 to TRBJ2-3; 8 positions match TRBD1. The CDR3 runs 15 residues. The germline CDR1 and CDR2 sequences are SGHRS and YFSETQ. V lost 2 bases to trimming and J lost 3 bases; unmatched junction nucleotides: 5. The DNA for the CDR3 is TGCGCCAGCAGCTTCGTGGGACAGGTAACAGATACGCAGTATTTT. Translating it yields CASSFVGQVTDTQYF.

This clonotype was observed at least ten times. The genes are TRBV10-3 and TRBJ2-3; D is tentatively TRBD1 or TRBD2 (5 bases each). Germline-derived CDR1 and CDR2 are ENHRY and SYGVKD. The CDR3 is 15 residues long. V was trimmed by 10 bases and J by 0 bases, leaving 17 bases between them. CDR3 residues: CASHPGTVSTDTQYF. In DNA, the CDR3 is TGTGCCAGTCACCCCGGGACCGTTAGCACAGATACGCAGTATTTT.

The sample holds many counts of this clonotype. The chain recombines TRBV20-1 with TRBJ1-4; 7 bases are shared with TRBD1. V trimming: 1 base; J trimming: 8 bases; junction bases outside the gene matches: 4. The CDR3 length is 13 residues. Per germline, CDR1 DFQATT and CDR2 SNEGSKA (reference sequence). As DNA, the CDR3 is TGCAGTGCTAGAGGACAGGGTGGAGAAAAACTGTTTTTT. This translates into CSARGQGGEKLFF.

Many counts were recorded for this clonotype. The chain links TRBV5-1 to TRBJ2-2; D call uncertain. The ends were cut back, 1 base at V and 4 bases at J, with 8 bases in the middle. Germline CDR1 SGHRS, CDR2 YFSETQ. The CDR3 spans 14 residues. CDR3 coding DNA: TGCGCCAGCAGCTTGAATCTCGGCACCGGGGAGCTGTTTTTT. This translates into CASSLNLGTGELFF.